The clone carrying this TCR beta chain occurred a few times. Its antigen remains unidentified. TCRdb recomputed calls from the reads with MiXCR, one row per CDR3 protein. This sample has around 770,000 distinct CDR3 sequences; approximately 32% occur once, and the top ten carry about an eighth. The entry originates in a study of T cell repertoires in cytomegalovirus infection. For the study at large: CMV epitopes in the study were HLA-C-restricted (recently identified) and HLA-B-restricted (well studied). Public TCR beta signature analysis indicated the presence of both CMV infection and matching HLA type. The study's findings and limits: People with CMV and the relevant HLA were identified by cumulative public TCR beta family frequency. Dominating the ex vivo response were HLA-C-restricted CMV-specific TCR beta clonotypes.

Germline V lookup: CDR1 SNHLY, CDR2 FYNNEI. Trimming removed 8 bases from V and 7 bases from J, with 8 bases in between. CDR3 length equals 10 residues. The genes are TRBV2 and TRBJ1-1; D is unclear. The receptor's source is a human donor in good health (CMV status not recorded). Some clones in this sample may be carry-over from other donors' samples. Sequencing used cultured CD8+ T cells from PBMCs, obtained from culture after CMV antigen stimulation. The CDR3 loop reads CASRRSEAFF. The DNA of the CDR3 is TGTGCCAGCCGGAGGAGTGAAGCTTTCTTT.